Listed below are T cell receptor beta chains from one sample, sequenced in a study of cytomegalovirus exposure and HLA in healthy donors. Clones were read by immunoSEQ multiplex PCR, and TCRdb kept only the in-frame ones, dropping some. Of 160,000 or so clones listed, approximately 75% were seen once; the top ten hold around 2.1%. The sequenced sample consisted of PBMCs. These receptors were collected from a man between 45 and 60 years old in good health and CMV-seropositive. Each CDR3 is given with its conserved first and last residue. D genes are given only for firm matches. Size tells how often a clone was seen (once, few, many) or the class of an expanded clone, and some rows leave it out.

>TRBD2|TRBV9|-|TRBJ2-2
CASSARGGANTGELFF
TGTGCCAGCAGCGCCCGCGGGGGGGCCAACACCGGGGAGCTGTTTTTT
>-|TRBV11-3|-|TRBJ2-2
CASSRRATGELFF
TGTGCCAGCAGCCGCAGGGCCACCGGGGAGCTGTTTTTT
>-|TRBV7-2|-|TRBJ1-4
CASSLRARANEKLFF
TGTGCCAGCAGCTTACGGGCGAGGGCTAATGAAAAACTGTTTTTT
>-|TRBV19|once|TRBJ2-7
CASSIGRVDEQYF
TGTGCCAGTAGTATCGGCAGGGTCGACGAGCAGTACTTC
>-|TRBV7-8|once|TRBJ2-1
CASSLPWRDNEQFF
TGTGCCAGCAGCTTACCCTGGAGAGACAATGAGCAGTTCTTC
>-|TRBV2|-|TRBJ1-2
CASSGVRYYGYTF
TGTGCCAGCAGTGGCGTCCGGTACTATGGCTACACCTTC
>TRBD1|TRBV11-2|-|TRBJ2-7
CASSLPGQGIYEQYF
TGTGCCAGCAGCTTACCGGGACAGGGGATTTACGAGCAGTACTTC
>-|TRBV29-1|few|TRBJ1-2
CSVVEENGYTF
TGCAGCGTTGTTGAGGAGAATGGCTACACCTTC
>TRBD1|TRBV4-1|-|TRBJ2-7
CASSQEGTGRLNEQYF
TGCGCCAGCAGCCAAGAAGGGACAGGGAGGCTGAACGAGCAGTACTTC
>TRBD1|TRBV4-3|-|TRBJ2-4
CASSQEMGQLNIQYF
TGCGCCAGCAGCCAAGAAATGGGACAGCTAAACATTCAGTACTTC
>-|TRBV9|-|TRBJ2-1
CASSPRTLSDEQFF
TGTGCCAGCAGCCCCCGGACTTTGAGCGATGAGCAGTTCTTC
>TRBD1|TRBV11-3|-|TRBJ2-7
CASSLGQGAVNEQYF
TGTGCCAGCAGCCTCGGACAGGGGGCTGTCAACGAGCAGTACTTC
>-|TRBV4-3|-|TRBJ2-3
CASSQARDTDTQYF
TGCGCCAGCAGCCAAGCCAGGGACACAGATACGCAGTATTTT
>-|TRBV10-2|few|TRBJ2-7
CASRDRVLEQYF
TGCGCCAGCAGAGACAGAGTTTTGGAGCAGTACTTC
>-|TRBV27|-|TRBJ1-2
CASKITGNYGYTF
TGTGCCAGCAAAATTACAGGAAACTATGGCTACACCTTC
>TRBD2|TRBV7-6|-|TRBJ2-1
CASSFSGNSYNEQFF
TGTGCCAGCAGCTTTAGCGGGAACTCCTACAATGAGCAGTTCTTC
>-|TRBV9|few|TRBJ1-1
CASGNEAFF
TGTGCCAGCGGCAATGAAGCTTTCTTT
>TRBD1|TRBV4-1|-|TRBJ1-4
CASSQDGTGTVGLFF
TGTGCCAGCAGCCAAGATGGGACCGGGACAGTTGGGCTGTTTTTT
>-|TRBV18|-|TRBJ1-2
CASSPQGNYGYTF
TGTGCCAGCTCACCACAGGGGAACTATGGCTACACCTTC
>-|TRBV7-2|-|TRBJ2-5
CASSLVFSKLQETQYF
TGTGCCAGCAGCTTAGTTTTCAGCAAACTACAAGAGACCCAGTACTTC
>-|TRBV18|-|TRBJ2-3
CASSPLNRRDTQYF
TGTGCCAGCTCACCATTGAACCGCCGGGATACGCAGTATTTT
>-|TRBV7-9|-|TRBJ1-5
CATSPGSINQPQHF
TGTGCCACTTCCCCGGGATCCATTAATCAGCCCCAGCATTTT
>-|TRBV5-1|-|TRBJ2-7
CALNTAGEIYEQYF
TGCGCCCTCAACACGGCAGGGGAAATCTACGAGCAGTACTTC
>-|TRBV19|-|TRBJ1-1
CASSIGQLNTEAFF
TGTGCCAGTAGTATTGGACAGCTGAACACTGAAGCTTTCTTT
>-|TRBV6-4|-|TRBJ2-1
CASSDSWGVGNEQFF
TGTGCCAGCAGTGATTCGTGGGGGGTAGGCAATGAGCAGTTCTTC
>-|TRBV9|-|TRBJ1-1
CASSVGGGAREGEAFF
TGTGCCAGCAGCGTAGGTGGAGGGGCCAGGGAAGGTGAAGCTTTCTTT
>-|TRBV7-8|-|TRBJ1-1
CASSLEGAALNTEAFF
TGTGCCAGCAGCTTAGAAGGGGCAGCGCTGAACACTGAAGCTTTCTTT
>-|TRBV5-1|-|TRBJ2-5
CASRTGSGYQETQYF
TGCGCCAGCAGGACCGGGAGCGGGTACCAAGAGACCCAGTACTTC
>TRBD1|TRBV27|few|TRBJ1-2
CASSPDRGRWGYTF
TGTGCCAGCAGCCCGGACAGGGGGCGTTGGGGCTACACCTTC
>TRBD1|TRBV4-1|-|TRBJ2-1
CASSPLDRAFYNEQFF
TGCGCCAGCAGCCCCCTGGACAGGGCCTTCTACAATGAGCAGTTCTTC
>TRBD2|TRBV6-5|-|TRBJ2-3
CASSPTSGTDTQYF
TGTGCCAGCAGTCCCACTAGCGGGACAGATACGCAGTATTTT
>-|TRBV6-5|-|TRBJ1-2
CASLTGGGYTF
TGTGCCAGTCTGACGGGTGGTGGCTACACCTTC
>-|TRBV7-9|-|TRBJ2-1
CASSSVWNEQFF
TGTGCCAGCAGCTCGGTTTGGAATGAGCAGTTCTTC